These 5 T cell receptor beta chains originate from one sample sequenced in a study of control samples from healthy donors and cancer patients. The data were produced by immunoSEQ multiplex PCR, yet TCRdb's version contains in-frame clones alone and is incomplete. Among 170,000 or so clones, 94% were seen once, and the ten largest hold approximately 1.5%. The sequenced material came from blood. These receptors all come from a woman younger than 30 in good health.

This clone appeared a single time. The CDR3 is CASRTTGANTEAFF. As DNA, the CDR3 is TGTGCCAGTAGAACCACCGGGGCGAACACTGAAGCTTTCTTT. V gene TRBV19 combines with J gene TRBJ1-1, with a possible D match to TRBD1 (5 bases). This CDR3 spans 14 amino acids. The V gene's germline CDR1 is LNHDA and CDR2 SQIVND (reference sequence). The V end lost 6 bases, the J end lost 1 base, and 12 bases lay between the germline ends.

This rearrangement joins TRBV29-1 to TRBJ2-2; D is possibly TRBD2 (6 bases). Germline-derived CDR1 and CDR2 are SQVTM and ANQGSEA. The V end lost 2 bases, the J end lost 6 bases, and 13 bases lay between the germline ends. This CDR3 has 14 amino acids. CDR3 sequence (DNA): TGCAGCGTTGAAAAAGGGAGGAAGGCCGGGGAGCTGTTTTTT. It codes for CSVEKGRKAGELFF.

The V and J genes are TRBV5-1 and TRBJ1-4, with D possibly TRBD1 on 6 matching bases. Germline loops: CDR1 SGHRS, CDR2 YFSETQ. Between the trimmed V and J ends, which lost 3 bases and 7 bases, there was a span of 13 bases. This CDR3 contains 14 residues. CDR3 nucleotide sequence: TGCGCCAGCAGCTGGGGAGGGGGGATTGAAAAACTGTTTTTT. This translates into CASSWGGGIEKLFF.

The chain recombines TRBV2 with TRBJ2-2; a weak D match, TRBD2 (5 bases). Trimming shortened V by 0 bases and J by 6 bases, and 8 bases separated the two germline ends. The CDR3 loop spans 14 amino acids. The germline gives CDR1 SNHLY, CDR2 FYNNEI. The CDR3 nucleotides are TGTGCCAGCAGTGAAGCCGGGGTGGCCGGGGAGCTGTTTTTT. Translating gives CASSEAGVAGELFF.

The chain combines TRBV6-5 with TRBJ2-3; 10 bases align to TRBD2. J gave up 5 bases and V 6 bases, and 5 bases lay outside the gene matches. This CDR3 spans 14 amino acids. CDR1 is MNHEY, CDR2 SVGAGI, per germline. As DNA, the CDR3 is TGTGCCAGCAGGATAGCGGGGGGACAAGATACGCAGTATTTT. As protein: CASRIAGGQDTQYF.